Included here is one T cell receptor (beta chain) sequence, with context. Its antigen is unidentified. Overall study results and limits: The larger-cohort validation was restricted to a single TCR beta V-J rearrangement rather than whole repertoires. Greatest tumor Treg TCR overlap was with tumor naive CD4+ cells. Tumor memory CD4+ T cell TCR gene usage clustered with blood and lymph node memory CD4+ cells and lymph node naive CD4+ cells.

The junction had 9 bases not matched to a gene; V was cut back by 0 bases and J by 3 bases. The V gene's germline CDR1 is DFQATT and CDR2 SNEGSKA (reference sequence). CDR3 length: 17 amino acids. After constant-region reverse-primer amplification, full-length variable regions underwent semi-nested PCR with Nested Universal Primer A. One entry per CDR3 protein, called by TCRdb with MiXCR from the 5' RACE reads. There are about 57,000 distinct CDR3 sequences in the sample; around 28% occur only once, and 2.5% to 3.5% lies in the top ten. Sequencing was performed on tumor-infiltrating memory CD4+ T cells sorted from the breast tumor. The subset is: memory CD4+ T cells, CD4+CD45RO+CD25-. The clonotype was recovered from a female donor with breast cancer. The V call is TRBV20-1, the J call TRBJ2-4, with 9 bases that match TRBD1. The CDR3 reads CSARELDRGMVKNIQYF. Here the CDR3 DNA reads TGCAGTGCTAGAGAATTAGACAGGGGGATGGTCAAAAACATTCAGTACTTC.